Listed here are 18 T cell receptor beta chains from one sample, sequenced in a study of blood T cell repertoires in COVID-19. Produced via immunoSEQ multiplex PCR; TCRdb's table is partial and in-frame only. The data hold some 270,000 clones, with almost 90% observed a single time. The specimen was peripheral blood. Receptors originate from a woman aged 55-75 years with COVID-19, enrolled during active disease.

The gene calls are TRBV7-2 and TRBJ2-2, with a tentative D call TRBD2 (7 bases). Per germline, CDR1 SGHTA and CDR2 FQGNSA. CDR3 length: 16 amino acids. V gave up 7 bases and J gave up 6 bases, with 21 bases separating them. CDR3 bases: TGTGCCAGCAAACTTACACGGGGGGCGGGCGCCGGGGAGCTGTTTTTT. This codes for CASKLTRGAGAGELFF.

The chain joins TRBV19 to TRBJ2-7, with TRBD1 matching over 8 bases. The junction had 5 bases not matched to a gene; V was cut back by 5 bases and J by 2 bases. The CDR3 is 14 amino acids. Germline CDR1 is LNHDA and CDR2 is SQIVND (reference sequence). The CDR3 sequence is CASSFGTGPYEQYF. The CDR3, as DNA: TGTGCCAGTAGTTTCGGGACAGGCCCCTACGAGCAGTACTTC.

The V call is TRBV19, the J call TRBJ2-1, with 7 bases matching TRBD2. The V segment lost 5 bases and the J segment 8 bases; nucleotides outside the gene matches: 6. Germline-derived CDR1 and CDR2 are LNHDA and SQIVND (reference sequence). The CDR3 has 13 amino acids. The DNA of the CDR3 is TGTGCCAGTAGTTCCCGACTAGCCTATGAGCAGTTCTTC. Protein: CASSSRLAYEQFF. The variable domain in full, with the rest retrieved from reference TRBV19 and TRBJ2-1, is DGGITQSPKYLFRKEGQNVTLSCEQNLNHDAMYWYRQDPGQGLRLIYYSQIVNDFQKGDIAEGYSVSREKKESFPLTVTSAQKNPTAFYLCASSSRLAYEQFFGPGTRLTVL.

Only a few counts were recorded for this clone. The chain combines TRBV18 with TRBJ2-2; TRBD1 matches 7 bases. V lost 3 bases to trimming and J lost 1 base; unmatched junction nucleotides: 2. Germline CDR1 reads KGHSH; CDR2 reads LQKENI. This CDR3 is built from 15 residues. The CDR3: CASSPRQGNTGELFF. The CDR3 DNA is TGTGCCAGCTCACCGCGACAGGGGAACACCGGGGAGCTGTTTTTT. The full variable domain, completed using reference TRBV18 and TRBJ2-2, is NAGVMQNPRHLVRRRGQEARLRCSPMKGHSHVYWYRQLPEEGLKFMVYLQKENIIDESGMPKERFSAEFPKEGPSILRIQQVVRGDSAAYFCASSPRQGNTGELFFGEGSRLTVL.

The V call is TRBV30, the J call TRBJ1-1, with D unresolved. V was pared by 0 bases and J by 0 bases, with 5 bases between. From germline, CDR1 is GTSNPN and CDR2 SVGIG (reference sequence). This CDR3 has 13 amino acids. DNA of the CDR3: TGTGCCTGGAGTGTACTGGTGAACACTGAAGCTTTCTTT. It codes for CAWSVLVNTEAFF.

The J gene is TRBJ1-3, the V gene TRBV6-5; the D is unclear. Germline CDR1 is MNHEY and CDR2 is SVGAGI. The CDR3 contains 15 residues. V dropped 3 bases and J dropped 3 bases, with 12 bases sitting between them. CDR3 DNA sequence: TGTGCCAGCAGTTATCGTCGGTCCGGTGGAAACACCATATATTTT. Translating gives CASSYRRSGGNTIYF.

The chain is built from TRBV4-1 and TRBJ1-1; tentatively, D is TRBD1 (6 bases). Germline loops: CDR1 MGHRA, CDR2 YSYEKL. Trimming shortened V by 4 bases and J by 5 bases, and 20 bases separated the two germline ends. This CDR3 has 16 residues. The CDR3 here is CASSPPRDTGLTEAFF. CDR3 nucleotides: TGCGCCAGCAGCCCACCCAGGGACACGGGGCTAACTGAAGCTTTCTTT.

The CDR3 DNA is TGTGCCAGCAGCTTACGGGGGGGCAATCAGCCCCAGCATTTT. Amino acids: CASSLRGGNQPQHF. The chain combines TRBV7-2 with TRBJ1-5, with D perhaps matching TRBD1 (5 bases). The V end was cut by 2 bases, the J end by 2 bases, with 7 bases between. There are 14 residues in the CDR3. Looked up from germline, CDR1 is SGHTA and CDR2 is FQGNSA.

Turning to this clone: An end of the junction differs from the germline gene, which may be a read error. V usage is TRBV12-3 or TRBV12-4 and J usage is TRBJ2-7; 7 positions agree with TRBD1. The CDR3 contains 11 residues. The DNA of the CDR3 is TGTGCCAGCAGTCTAGGGGGCGAGAAGTACTTC. This sequence encodes CASSLGGEKYF.

The rearrangement uses TRBV4-3 and TRBJ1-2, with a possible D match to TRBD1 (6 bases). The CDR3 is 15 residues long. Germline V gene sequence: CDR1 LGHNA, CDR2 YSLEER. V gave up 4 bases and J gave up 3 bases, with 15 bases separating them. The CDR3 spells CASSRLQGEDYGYTF. As DNA, the CDR3 is TGCGCCAGCAGCCGCCTACAGGGAGAAGACTATGGCTACACCTTC.

The chain employs TRBV30 and TRBJ2-1, with D possibly being TRBD1 (5 bases). The CDR3 extends over 13 amino acids. Germline V gives CDR1 GTSNPN, CDR2 SVGIG (reference sequence). The germline V and J ends were trimmed by 5 bases and 5 bases, with 13 bases remaining between them. CDR3 in amino acids: CAWGPDSNNEQFF. The CDR3, as DNA: TGTGCCTGGGGGCCCGACAGTAACAATGAGCAGTTCTTC.

The chain couples TRBV13 to TRBJ2-7, with 7 nucleotides matching TRBD1. This CDR3 has 13 amino acids. CDR1 is PRHDT and CDR2 is FYEKMQ in the germline V gene (reference sequence). The ends lost 5 bases at V and 7 bases at J; junction bases unmatched: 8. The CDR3 bases are TGTGCCAGCAGCCCTCAGGGGGTCAAGGAGCAGTACTTC. It encodes CASSPQGVKEQYF.

Only a few counts were recorded for this clone. J is TRBJ2-5 and V is TRBV6-5; 9 bases line up with TRBD2. This CDR3 is built from 15 residues. J lost 4 bases, V lost 5 bases, and 8 bases had no gene match. Per germline, CDR1 MNHEY and CDR2 SVGAGI. The CDR3 region is CASSPGLASRETQYF. The DNA of the CDR3 is TGTGCCAGCAGTCCGGGACTAGCTTCGCGAGAGACCCAGTACTTC.

CDR3 DNA sequence: TGTGCCAGCAGCCCCCCTGGAGCGGCGTCCTACAATGAGCAGTTCTTC. Its protein is CASSPPGAASYNEQFF. The rearrangement links TRBV5-4 to TRBJ2-1, with D possibly matching TRBD2 (5 bases). With 4 bases removed from V and 1 base from J, the gap between germline ends came to 15 bases. The CDR3 has 16 amino acids. CDR1 SGHNT and CDR2 YYREEE come from the germline V gene (reference sequence).

V usage is TRBV10-1 and J usage is TRBJ1-2; TRBD1 agrees at 9 bases. The trim removed 10 bases at V and 6 bases at J, leaving 15 bases unmatched. The CDR3 is 15 residues long. CDR1 WNHNN and CDR2 SYGVQD come from the germline V gene (reference sequence). The CDR3 here is CATSGVGTGSNGYTF. In DNA form, the CDR3 reads TGCGCCACCTCGGGGGTAGGGACAGGGTCGAATGGCTACACCTTC.

The chain recombines TRBV29-1 with TRBJ2-2, with 8 nucleotides matching TRBD1. V lost 7 bases, J lost 4 bases, and 5 bases stayed unmatched. Germline assignment: CDR1 SQVTM and CDR2 ANQGSEA. The CDR3 totals 13 residues. The CDR3 DNA is TGCAGCGCCCGGACAGGGACCACCGGGGAGCTGTTTTTT. Translating gives CSARTGTTGELFF.

This chain links TRBV5-1 with TRBJ1-4; maybe TRBD1 (5 bases). Trimming shortened V by 7 bases and J by 7 bases, and 17 bases separated the two germline ends. CDR3 size: 14 residues. CDR1 and CDR2 from the germline V gene are SGHRS and YFSETQ. CDR3 amino acids: CASSAVGLSEKLFF. In DNA, the CDR3 is TGCGCCAGCTCCGCCGTGGGGCTGTCTGAAAAACTGTTTTTT.

This chain links TRBV4-3 with TRBJ1-2; weak D call: TRBD1 (5 bases). V gave up 2 bases and J gave up 7 bases, with 29 bases separating them. The CDR3 has 19 residues. The germline CDR1 and CDR2 sequences are LGHNA and YSLEER. The CDR3, as DNA: TGCGCCAGCAGCCAAAGTTTGATTTCAGGGATAGCGGGAGGTGGTGGCTACACCTTC. Translated: CASSQSLISGIAGGGGYTF.